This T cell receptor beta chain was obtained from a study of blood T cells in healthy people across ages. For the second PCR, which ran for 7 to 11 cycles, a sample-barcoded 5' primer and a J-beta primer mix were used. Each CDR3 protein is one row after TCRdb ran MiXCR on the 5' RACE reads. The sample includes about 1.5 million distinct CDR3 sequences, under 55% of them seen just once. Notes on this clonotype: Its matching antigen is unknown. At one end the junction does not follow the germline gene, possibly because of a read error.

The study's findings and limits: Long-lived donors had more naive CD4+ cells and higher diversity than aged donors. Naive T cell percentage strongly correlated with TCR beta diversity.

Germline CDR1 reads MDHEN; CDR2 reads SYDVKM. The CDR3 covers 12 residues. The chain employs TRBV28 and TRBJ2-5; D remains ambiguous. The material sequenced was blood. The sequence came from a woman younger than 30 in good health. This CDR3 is CASSLSQVTQYF. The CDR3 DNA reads TGTGCCAGCAGTCTCTCCCAAGTGACCCAGTACTTC.